Shown below are 13 T cell receptor beta chains from a single sample sequenced in a study of T-cell reconstitution after alpha-beta-depleted transplantation in children. As it was prepared, the TCRbeta library received unique molecular identifiers. One entry per CDR3 protein, called by TCRdb with MiXCR from the PCR reads. The top ten clones hold 25% to 30% of a sample with 400,000 to 450,000 distinct CDR3 sequences, roughly 43% of them seen once. This specimen consisted of PBMCs, obtained before TCRalphabeta/CD19-depleted stem cell transplant. All receptors derive from a girl aged 2 to 10 with aplastic anemia, due to receive a stem cell transplant.

This clonotype has more than one count but fewer than ten. The rearrangement links TRBV6-7 to TRBJ2-7; D gene uncertain. TRBV6-7 is placed among ORFs of uncertain function. V lost 4 bases and J lost 2, with 18 bases in between. The CDR3 sequence is 16 residues long. The CDR3 sequence is CASSFLTRLTTYEQYF. CDR3 bases: TGTGCCAGCAGTTTCCTCACCCGGCTAACCACCTACGAGCAGTACTTC.

Of note for this clonotype: The germline gene is not matched at one end of the junction; a read error may be the cause. The V call is TRBV15, the J call TRBJ2-1, with D unresolved. Per the germline V gene, CDR1 is LNHNV and CDR2 is YYDKDF (reference sequence). The CDR3 consists of 17 residues. The CDR3 here is CATSRDSSHISYNAQFF. Written as DNA, the CDR3 is TGTGCCACCAGCAGAGATAGTTCCCATATCTCCTACAATGCGCAGTTCTTC.

The chain combines TRBV20-1 with TRBJ2-1; D not resolved. The V end lost 3 bases, the J end lost 5 bases, and 14 bases lay between the germline ends. The CDR3 length is 14 residues. Germline assignment: CDR1 DFQATT and CDR2 SNEGSKA (reference sequence). CDR3 coding DNA: TGCAGTGCTAGTTGGCCGGTTAGCCACAATGAGCAGTTCTTC. It translates to CSASWPVSHNEQFF.

This clonotype was seen repeatedly, ten times or more. The V and J genes are TRBV10-2 and TRBJ2-3; weak D call: TRBD1 (5 bases). Germline V lookup: CDR1 WSHSY, CDR2 SAAADI. The CDR3 has 14 residues. Trimming removed 3 bases at V and 0 bases at J, with 7 bases between. The CDR3 reads CASSDRVSTDTQYF. CDR3 in DNA: TGCGCCAGCAGTGACAGGGTCAGCACAGATACGCAGTATTTT.

This clonotype was picked up a small number of times. The chain has TRBV6-2 or TRBV6-3 and TRBJ2-5, with D perhaps TRBD2 (6 bases). The CDR3 extends over 15 amino acids. The V end lost 4 bases, the J end lost 4 bases, and 16 bases lay between the germline ends. Germline V gene data show CDR1 as MNHEY and CDR2 as SVGEGT. CDR3 nucleotides: TGTGCCAGCAGTTCCAATCGGGAGAGGAGAGAGACCCAGTACTTC. Translating it yields CASSSNRERRETQYF.

The rearrangement uses TRBV6-5 and TRBJ2-3, with 7 bases lining up with TRBD2. In germline, CDR1 is MNHEY, CDR2 SVGAGI. Trimming took 3 bases from V and 2 from J; bases not matched to a gene: 5. The CDR3 consists of 15 residues. Written as DNA, the CDR3 is TGTGCCAGCAGTTATACCGGGAGGACCACAGATACGCAGTATTTT. Translation gives CASSYTGRTTDTQYF.

This chain uses TRBV5-1 with TRBJ1-1; D is unclear. Deletions cut 1 base from V and 0 bases from J, with 7 bases between. The CDR3 is 14 residues long. Per germline, CDR1 SGHRS and CDR2 YFSETQ. The CDR3 DNA follows: TGCGCCAGCAGCTTGAGGCAGATGAACACTGAAGCTTTCTTT. Translation: CASSLRQMNTEAFF.

V is TRBV6-1 and J is TRBJ2-4; unclear D gene. There are 12 residues in the CDR3. Trimming took off 3 bases at V and 8 bases at J, with 8 bases between the two ends. CDR1 is MNHNS and CDR2 is SASEGT in the germline V gene. Written as DNA, the CDR3 is TGTGCCAGCAGTGAGAGGCTGGACATTCAGTACTTC. Amino acid sequence: CASSERLDIQYF.

This clonotype appeared a few times. This rearrangement joins TRBV18 to TRBJ2-7; 9 bases agree with TRBD2. V lost 3 bases, J lost 3 bases, and 6 bases stayed unmatched. The CDR3 extends over 15 amino acids. From germline, CDR1 is KGHSH and CDR2 LQKENI. The CDR3 reads CASSPRLAAYYEQYF. The CDR3 nucleotides read TGTGCCAGCTCACCGCGACTAGCGGCATACTACGAGCAGTACTTC.

This clonotype occurred a few times. The V call is TRBV9, the J call TRBJ2-2, with a tentative D call TRBD1 (5 bases). The V gene lost 4 bases and the J gene lost 1 base, with 11 bases spanning the gap. The CDR3 runs 15 residues. Germline V gives CDR1 SGDLS, CDR2 YYNGEE. DNA of the CDR3: TGTGCCAGCAGCCCCTTCCAGGGGAACACCGGGGAGCTGTTTTTT. It codes for CASSPFQGNTGELFF.

V usage is TRBV12-3 or TRBV12-4 and J usage is TRBJ1-4; D is uncertain. V lost 3 bases and J 8 bases, leaving 10 bases between the germline ends. This CDR3 has 13 amino acids. CDR3 protein: CASSFKQGEKLFF. CDR3 in DNA: TGTGCCAGCAGTTTTAAACAAGGCGAAAAACTGTTTTTT.

On this clonotype itself: Since a much larger clone is just one base distant, this may be a read error. This chain links TRBV5-1 with TRBJ2-7; no reliable D call. The CDR3 is made up of 15 amino acids. CDR1 and CDR2 from the germline V gene are SGHRS and YFSETQ. CDR3 bases: TGCGCCAGCAGCTTGGTGGGTTTAAGGAAACGCGAGCAGCACTTC. Translating it yields CASSLVGLRKREQHF.

The table lists this clonotype with a few counts. This chain links TRBV7-8 with TRBJ2-7; maybe TRBD2 (7 bases). V was trimmed by 7 bases and J by 2 bases, leaving 12 bases between them. Germline-derived CDR1 and CDR2 are SGHVS and FQNEAQ. This CDR3 contains 13 residues. The CDR3 is CASTRGAPYEQYF. The CDR3 nucleotides read TGTGCCAGCACTCGGGGGGCTCCCTACGAGCAGTACTTC. The full variable domain, in which reference TRBV7-8 and TRBJ2-7 provide the parts outside the CDR3, is GAGVSQSPRYKVAKRGQDVALRCDPISGHVSLFWYQQALGQGPEFLTYFQNEAQLDKSGLPSDRFFAERPEGSVSTLKIQRTQQEDSAVYLCASTRGAPYEQYFGPGTRLTVT.